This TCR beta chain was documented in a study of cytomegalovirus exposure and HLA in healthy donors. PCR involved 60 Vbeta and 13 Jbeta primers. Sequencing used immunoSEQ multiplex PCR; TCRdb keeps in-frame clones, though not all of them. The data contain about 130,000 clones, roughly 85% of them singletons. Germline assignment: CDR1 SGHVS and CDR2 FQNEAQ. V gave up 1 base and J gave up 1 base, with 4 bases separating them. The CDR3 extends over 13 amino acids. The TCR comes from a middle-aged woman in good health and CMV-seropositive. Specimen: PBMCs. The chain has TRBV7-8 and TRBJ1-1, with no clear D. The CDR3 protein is CASSLGQNTEAFF. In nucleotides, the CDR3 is TGTGCCAGCAGCTTAGGACAGAACACTGAAGCTTTCTTT. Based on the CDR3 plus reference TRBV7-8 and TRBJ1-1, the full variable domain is GAGVSQSPRYKVAKRGQDVALRCDPISGHVSLFWYQQALGQGPEFLTYFQNEAQLDKSGLPSDRFFAERPEGSVSTLKIQRTQQEDSAVYLCASSLGQNTEAFFGQGTRLTVV.